Detailed here is one T cell receptor beta chain. As yet, its antigen is unknown. This record comes from a study of response to subunit inactivated influenza vaccine. Study-wide results and caveats: Authors suggested each seasonal influenza vaccination recruits few new T cells.

V lost 5 bases to trimming and J lost 4 bases, with 30 bases between them. Germline V gene sequence: CDR1 DFQATT, CDR2 SNEGSKA (reference sequence). The CDR3 has 19 amino acids. Each CDR3 protein gets one entry after TCRdb re-called the RT-PCR reads with MiXCR. The sample comprises about 780,000 distinct CDR3 sequences, roughly 18% of which are singletons, and 11% rests with the top ten. This TCR was sampled from a man aged 45-65 years who received an inactivated influenza vaccine. The rearrangement links TRBV20-1 to TRBJ2-1; a possible D gene is TRBD1 (5 bases). Sequencing used PBMCs from blood, obtained roughly 5 days after vaccination. CDR3 loop: CSAYRPLLATQRLYNEQFF. The CDR3 region has the DNA TGCAGTGCTTACAGGCCGTTGCTTGCCACACAAAGGTTATACAATGAGCAGTTCTTC.